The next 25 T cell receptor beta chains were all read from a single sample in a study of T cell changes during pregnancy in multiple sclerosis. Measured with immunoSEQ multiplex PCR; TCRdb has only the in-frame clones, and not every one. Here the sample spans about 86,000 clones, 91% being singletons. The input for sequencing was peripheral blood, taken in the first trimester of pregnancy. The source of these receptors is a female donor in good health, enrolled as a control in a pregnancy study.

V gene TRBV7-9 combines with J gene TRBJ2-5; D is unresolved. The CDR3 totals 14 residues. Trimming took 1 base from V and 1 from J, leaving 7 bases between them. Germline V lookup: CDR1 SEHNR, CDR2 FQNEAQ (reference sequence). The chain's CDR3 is CASSLVAVQETQYF. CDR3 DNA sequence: TGTGCCAGCAGCTTAGTGGCGGTCCAAGAGACCCAGTACTTC.

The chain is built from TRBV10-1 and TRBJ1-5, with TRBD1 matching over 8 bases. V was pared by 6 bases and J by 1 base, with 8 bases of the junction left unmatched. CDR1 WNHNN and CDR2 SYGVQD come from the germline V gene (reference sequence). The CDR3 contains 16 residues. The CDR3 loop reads CASRLTGDDSNQPQHF. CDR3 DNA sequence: TGCGCCAGCAGACTGACAGGGGATGACAGCAATCAGCCCCAGCATTTT.

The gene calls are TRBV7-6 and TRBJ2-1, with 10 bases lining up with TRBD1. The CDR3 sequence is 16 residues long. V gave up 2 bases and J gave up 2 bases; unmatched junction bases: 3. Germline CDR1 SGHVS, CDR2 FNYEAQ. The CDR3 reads CASSLSGQGAYNEQFF. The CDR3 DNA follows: TGTGCCAGCAGCTTAAGTGGACAGGGGGCCTACAATGAGCAGTTCTTC.

In DNA form, the CDR3 reads TGTGCCATCAGTGAGTCGGGACAGAGCACTGAAGCTTTCTTT. Translating gives CAISESGQSTEAFF. The J gene is TRBJ1-1, the V gene TRBV10-3; 7 bases align to TRBD1. Germline V lookup: CDR1 ENHRY, CDR2 SYGVKD. Unmatched junction bases numbered 2, after V lost 0 bases and J lost 4 bases. The CDR3 has 14 residues.

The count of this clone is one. The DNA of the CDR3 is TGTGCCAGCAGATTGGACAGGGGAAGCAATCAGCCCCAGCATTTT. It translates to CASRLDRGSNQPQHF. The V and J genes are TRBV2 and TRBJ1-5; TRBD1 matches at 9 bases. V lost 6 bases, J lost 1 base, and 4 bases stayed unmatched. Germline V lookup: CDR1 SNHLY, CDR2 FYNNEI. This CDR3 has 15 amino acids.

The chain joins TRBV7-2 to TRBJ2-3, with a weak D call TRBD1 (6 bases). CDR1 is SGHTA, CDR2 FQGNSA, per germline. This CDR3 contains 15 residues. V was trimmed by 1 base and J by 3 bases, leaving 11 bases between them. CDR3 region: CASSLGRGRTDTQYF. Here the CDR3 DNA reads TGTGCCAGCAGCTTAGGCAGGGGCAGGACAGATACGCAGTATTTT.

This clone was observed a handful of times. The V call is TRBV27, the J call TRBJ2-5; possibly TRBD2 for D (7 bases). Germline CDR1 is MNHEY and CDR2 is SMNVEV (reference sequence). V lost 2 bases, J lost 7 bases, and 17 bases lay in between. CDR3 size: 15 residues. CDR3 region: CASSLAGASGGTQYF. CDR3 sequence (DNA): TGTGCCAGCAGTTTAGCGGGGGCCTCGGGGGGGACCCAGTACTTC.

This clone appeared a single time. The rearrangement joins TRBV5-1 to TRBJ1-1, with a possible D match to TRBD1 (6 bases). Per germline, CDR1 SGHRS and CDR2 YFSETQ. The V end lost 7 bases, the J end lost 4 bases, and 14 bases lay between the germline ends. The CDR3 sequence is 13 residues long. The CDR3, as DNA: TGCGCCAGCCAACAGGGCGCGTCCACTGAAGCTTTCTTT. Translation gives CASQQGASTEAFF.

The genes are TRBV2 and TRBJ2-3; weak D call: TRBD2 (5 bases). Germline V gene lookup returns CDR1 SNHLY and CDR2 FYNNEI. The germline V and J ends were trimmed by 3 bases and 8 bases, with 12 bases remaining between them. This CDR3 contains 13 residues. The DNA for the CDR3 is TGTGCCAGCAGTGAGGAGGTTACTGGTACGCAGTATTTT. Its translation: CASSEEVTGTQYF.

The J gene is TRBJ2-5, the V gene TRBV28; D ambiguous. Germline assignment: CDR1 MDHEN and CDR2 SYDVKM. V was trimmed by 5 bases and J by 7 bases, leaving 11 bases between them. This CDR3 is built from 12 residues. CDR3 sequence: CASSLQLGTQYF. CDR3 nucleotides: TGTGCCAGCAGTCTTCAACTTGGGACCCAGTACTTC. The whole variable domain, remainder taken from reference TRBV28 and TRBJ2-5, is DVKVTQSSRYLVKRTGEKVFLECVQDMDHENMFWYRQDPGLGLRLIYFSYDVKMKEKGDIPEGYSVSREKKERFSLILESASTNQTSMYLCASSLQLGTQYFGPGTRLLVL.

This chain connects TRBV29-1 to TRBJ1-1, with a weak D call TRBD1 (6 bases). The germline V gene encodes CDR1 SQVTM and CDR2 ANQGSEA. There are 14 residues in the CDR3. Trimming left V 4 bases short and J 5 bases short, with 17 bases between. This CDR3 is CSVAGRGGGTEAFF. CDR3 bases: TGCAGCGTTGCCGGACGAGGGGGTGGAACTGAAGCTTTCTTT. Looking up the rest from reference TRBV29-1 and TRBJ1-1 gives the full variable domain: SAVISQKPSRDICQRGTSLTIQCQVDSQVTMMFWYRQQPGQSLTLIATANQGSEATYESGFVIDKFPISRPNLTFSTLTVSNMSPEDSSIYLCSVAGRGGGTEAFFGQGTRLTVV.

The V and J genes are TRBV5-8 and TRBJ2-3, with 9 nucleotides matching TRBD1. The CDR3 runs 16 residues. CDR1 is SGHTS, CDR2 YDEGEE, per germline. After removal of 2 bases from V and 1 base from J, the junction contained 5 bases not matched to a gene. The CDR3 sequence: CASSFPGDRGTDTQYF. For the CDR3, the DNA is TGTGCCAGCAGCTTCCCAGGGGACAGGGGCACAGATACGCAGTATTTT.

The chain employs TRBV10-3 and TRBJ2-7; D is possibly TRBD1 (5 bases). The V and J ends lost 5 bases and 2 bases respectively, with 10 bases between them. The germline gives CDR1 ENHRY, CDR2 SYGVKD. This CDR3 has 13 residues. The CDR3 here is CAISLDRAYEQYF. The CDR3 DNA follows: TGTGCCATCAGTTTAGACAGAGCCTACGAGCAGTACTTC.

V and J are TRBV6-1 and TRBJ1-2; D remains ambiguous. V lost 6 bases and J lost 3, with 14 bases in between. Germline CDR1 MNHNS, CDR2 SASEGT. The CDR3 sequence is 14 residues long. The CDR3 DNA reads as TGTGCCAGCAGGTTAGACATGGGAGACTATGGCTACACCTTC. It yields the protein CASRLDMGDYGYTF.

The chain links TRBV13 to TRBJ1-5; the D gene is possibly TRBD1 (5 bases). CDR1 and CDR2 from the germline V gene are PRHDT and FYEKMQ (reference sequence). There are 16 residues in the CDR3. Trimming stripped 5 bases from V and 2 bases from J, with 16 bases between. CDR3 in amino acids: CASSRGKSLGNQPQHF. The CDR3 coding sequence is TGTGCCAGCAGCCGGGGGAAATCTTTGGGCAATCAGCCCCAGCATTTT.

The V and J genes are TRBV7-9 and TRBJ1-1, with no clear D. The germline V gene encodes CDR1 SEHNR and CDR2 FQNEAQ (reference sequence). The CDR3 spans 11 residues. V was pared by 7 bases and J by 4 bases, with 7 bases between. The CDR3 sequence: CASNEGTEAFF. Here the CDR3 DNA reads TGTGCCAGCAATGAGGGCACTGAAGCTTTCTTT.

The CDR3 region has the DNA TGTGCCAGCAGCTTGGGGACTTCAGCGAACACCGGGGAGCTGTTTTTT. It specifies CASSLGTSANTGELFF. V usage is TRBV5-8 and J usage is TRBJ2-2, with a possible D match to TRBD2 (5 bases). V shed 0 bases and J shed 0 bases, with 9 bases lying between them. Germline-derived CDR1 and CDR2 are SGHTS and YDEGEE. The CDR3 runs to 16 residues.

The CDR3, as DNA: TGTGCCAGCAGCTTAAGTGGCCGCATAAATACGCAGTATTTT. It is translated as CASSLSGRINTQYF. V usage is TRBV7-9 and J usage is TRBJ2-3; D is unclear. There are 14 residues in the CDR3. The germline gives CDR1 SEHNR, CDR2 FQNEAQ (reference sequence). Trimming took off 2 bases at V and 7 bases at J, with 13 bases between the two ends. The whole variable domain, filled in from reference TRBV7-9 and TRBJ2-3, reads DTGVSQNPRHKITKRGQNVTFRCDPISEHNRLYWYRQTLGQGPEFLTYFQNEAQLEKSRLLSDRFSAERPKGSFSTLEIQRTEQGDSAMYLCASSLSGRINTQYFGPGTRLTVL.

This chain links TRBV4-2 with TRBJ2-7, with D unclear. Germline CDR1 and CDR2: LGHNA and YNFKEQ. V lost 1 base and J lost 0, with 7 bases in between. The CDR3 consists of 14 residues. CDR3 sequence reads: CASSQGATSYEQYF. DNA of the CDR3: TGTGCCAGCAGCCAAGGGGCGACCTCCTACGAGCAGTACTTC.

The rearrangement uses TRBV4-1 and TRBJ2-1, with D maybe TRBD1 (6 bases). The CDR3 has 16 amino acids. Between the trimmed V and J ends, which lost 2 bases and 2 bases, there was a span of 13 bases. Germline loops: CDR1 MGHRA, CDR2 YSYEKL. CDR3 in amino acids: CASSQTLGDTYNEQFF. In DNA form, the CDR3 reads TGCGCCAGCAGCCAAACTCTAGGGGACACCTACAATGAGCAGTTCTTC.

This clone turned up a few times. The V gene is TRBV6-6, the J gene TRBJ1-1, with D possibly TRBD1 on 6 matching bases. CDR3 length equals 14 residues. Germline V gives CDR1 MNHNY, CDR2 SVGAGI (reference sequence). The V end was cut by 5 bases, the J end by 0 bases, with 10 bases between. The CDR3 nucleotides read TGTGCCAGCAGTCGGCAGGGGATGAACACTGAAGCTTTCTTT. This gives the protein CASSRQGMNTEAFF.

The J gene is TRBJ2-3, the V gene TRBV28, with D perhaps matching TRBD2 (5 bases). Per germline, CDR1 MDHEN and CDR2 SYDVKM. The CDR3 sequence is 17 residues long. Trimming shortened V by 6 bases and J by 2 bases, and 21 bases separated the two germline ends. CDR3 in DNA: TGTGCCAGCAGCGTTTCCGGGAAACTAATATCCACAGATACGCAGTATTTT. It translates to CASSVSGKLISTDTQYF.

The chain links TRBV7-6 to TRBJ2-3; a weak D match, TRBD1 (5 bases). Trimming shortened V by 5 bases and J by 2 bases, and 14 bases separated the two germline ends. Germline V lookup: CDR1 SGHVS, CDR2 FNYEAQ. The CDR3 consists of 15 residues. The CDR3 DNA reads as TGTGCCAGCAGCCGTGGGGCTGAGATCACAGATACGCAGTATTTT. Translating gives CASSRGAEITDTQYF. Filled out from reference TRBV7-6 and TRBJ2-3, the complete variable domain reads GAGVSQSPRYKVTKRGQDVALRCDPISGHVSLYWYRQALGQGPEFLTYFNYEAQQDKSGLPNDRFSAERPEGSISTLTIQRTEQRDSAMYRCASSRGAEITDTQYFGPGTRLTVL.

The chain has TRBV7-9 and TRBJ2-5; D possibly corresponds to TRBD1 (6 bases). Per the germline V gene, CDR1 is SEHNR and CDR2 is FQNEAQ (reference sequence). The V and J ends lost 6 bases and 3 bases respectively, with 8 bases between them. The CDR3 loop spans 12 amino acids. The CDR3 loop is CASRSGEETQYF. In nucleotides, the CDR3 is TGTGCCAGCAGATCAGGGGAAGAGACCCAGTACTTC.

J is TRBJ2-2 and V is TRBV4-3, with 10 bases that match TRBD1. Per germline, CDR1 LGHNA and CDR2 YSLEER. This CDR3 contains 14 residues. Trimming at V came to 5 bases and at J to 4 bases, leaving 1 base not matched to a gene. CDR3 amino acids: CASSWDRGTGELFF. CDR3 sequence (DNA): TGCGCCAGCAGCTGGGACAGGGGCACCGGGGAGCTGTTTTTT.